These 13 T cell receptor beta chains originate from one sample sequenced in a study of cytomegalovirus exposure and HLA in healthy donors. PCR primers comprised 60 Vbeta and 13 Jbeta primers. The repertoire was sequenced with immunoSEQ multiplex PCR; TCRdb's copy has only in-frame clones and lacks some. In the table there are 190,000 or so clones, under 90% of which are singletons. The sequencing input was PBMCs. Receptors originate from a boy aged 2 to 9 in good health and CMV-seronegative.

This clone was seen once. The chain links TRBV7-8 to TRBJ2-3; the match to TRBD2 covers 12 bases. CDR1 and CDR2 from the germline V gene are SGHVS and FQNEAQ. CDR3 length: 15 amino acids. The V gene end was trimmed by 7 bases and the J gene end by 8 bases; junction bases not matched to a gene: 10. The CDR3 sequence: CASIELAGGQGTQYF. In DNA, the CDR3 is TGTGCCAGCATCGAGCTAGCGGGGGGGCAGGGTACGCAGTATTTT.

The genes are TRBV5-4 and TRBJ2-5; the match to TRBD2 covers 9 bases. V lost 0 bases and J lost 4; bases outside the gene matches: 4. The CDR3 extends over 15 amino acids. Germline V lookup: CDR1 SGHNT, CDR2 YYREEE (reference sequence). The CDR3: CASSLGRGGTETQYF. The CDR3 DNA reads TGTGCCAGCAGCTTGGGGCGGGGGGGCACAGAGACCCAGTACTTC.

The rearrangement joins TRBV7-9 to TRBJ1-5; no definite D call. Germline CDR1 reads SEHNR; CDR2 reads FQNEAQ (reference sequence). V dropped 1 base and J dropped 6 bases, with 10 bases sitting between them. The CDR3 covers 14 residues. CDR3 region: CASSLGLPSQPQHF. CDR3 bases: TGTGCCAGCAGCTTAGGCCTCCCTAGTCAGCCCCAGCATTTT.

The chain is built from TRBV6-1 and TRBJ1-1; no reliable D call. Germline CDR1 is MNHNS and CDR2 is SASEGT. The CDR3 is made up of 12 amino acids. Trimming left V 6 bases short and J 6 bases short, with 11 bases between. The CDR3 DNA follows: TGTGCCAGCAGCCAAGTACGGGCTGAAGCTTTCTTT. It specifies CASSQVRAEAFF.

The J gene is TRBJ2-7, the V gene TRBV19, with a tentative D call TRBD2 (5 bases). CDR3 length: 14 residues. The germline V gene has CDR1 LNHDA and CDR2 SQIVND (reference sequence). Trimming took off 6 bases at V and 2 bases at J, with 14 bases between the two ends. This chain's CDR3 is CASRPASSAYEQYF. In DNA form, the CDR3 reads TGTGCCAGTAGGCCCGCCAGTAGCGCCTACGAGCAGTACTTC.

This clone was picked up one time. The rearrangement links TRBV11-2 to TRBJ2-7; 10 bases are shared with TRBD2. The ends lost 5 bases at V and 6 bases at J; junction bases unmatched: 7. This CDR3 is built from 14 residues. Germline loops: CDR1 SGHAT, CDR2 FQNNGV. CDR3 nucleotides: TGTGCCAGCAGCACCAGCGGGGGGGCCTCCGAGCAGTACTTC. Amino acid sequence: CASSTSGGASEQYF.

J is TRBJ2-5 and V is TRBV5-1; D is unresolved. The CDR3 is 14 residues long. V was trimmed by 1 base and J by 5 bases, leaving 12 bases between them. Germline CDR1 is SGHRS and CDR2 is YFSETQ. CDR3 protein: CASSLSTTGETQYF. The CDR3 nucleotides read TGCGCCAGCAGCTTGAGCACTACTGGTGAGACCCAGTACTTC.

In its sample, this clone was seen once. This sequence joins TRBV19 and TRBJ2-7; 10 bases match TRBD1. Germline loops: CDR1 LNHDA, CDR2 SQIVND (reference sequence). V dropped 5 bases and J dropped 1; count of bases not matched to a gene: 8. The CDR3 is 16 amino acids. The CDR3 reads CASSLRSGQGSYEQYF. CDR3 nucleotides: TGTGCCAGTAGTCTTCGCTCGGGACAGGGGTCCTACGAGCAGTACTTC.

The rearrangement links TRBV6-5 to TRBJ1-1, with D unclear. V dropped 2 bases and J dropped 7 bases, with 17 bases sitting between them. Germline-derived CDR1 and CDR2 are MNHEY and SVGAGI. This CDR3 comprises 15 residues. As DNA, the CDR3 is TGTGCCAGCAGTTACCTACGTAGGGCGGAGGGTGAAGCTTTCTTT. Amino acid sequence: CASSYLRRAEGEAFF.

The chain is built from TRBV19 and TRBJ1-2; TRBD1 might be the D (5 bases). The V gene's germline CDR1 is LNHDA and CDR2 SQIVND (reference sequence). Deletions cut 2 bases from V and 3 bases from J, with 7 bases between. This CDR3 contains 13 residues. The CDR3 nucleotides read TGTGCCAGTAGTATAACGACAGACTATGGCTACACCTTC. Its translation is CASSITTDYGYTF.

As to this clone: Distinct nucleotide sequences in the sample also encode this CDR3. This chain uses TRBV6-1 with TRBJ1-4; 7 nucleotides agree with TRBD1. From germline, CDR1 is MNHNS and CDR2 SASEGT. The CDR3 loop spans 12 amino acids. V was clipped by 8 bases and J by 6 bases; unmatched bases: 3. The CDR3 sequence is CASRQGDEKLFF. CDR3 DNA sequence: TGTGCCAGCCGCCAGGGGGATGAAAAACTGTTTTTT.

This chain joins TRBV6-5 and TRBJ2-3, with D maybe TRBD2 (5 bases). The CDR3 extends over 13 amino acids. Germline CDR1 reads MNHEY; CDR2 reads SVGAGI. Trimming took 0 bases from V and 8 from J, leaving 9 bases between them. The CDR3 DNA reads as TGTGCCAGCAGTTACTCGACCGCGGGTACGCAGTATTTT. It translates to CASSYSTAGTQYF.

The chain has TRBV30 and TRBJ1-1; D possibly corresponds to TRBD1 (6 bases). Trimming pared 5 bases from V and 9 bases from J, leaving 13 bases between. The CDR3 totals 11 residues. Per the germline V gene, CDR1 is GTSNPN and CDR2 is SVGIG (reference sequence). CDR3: CAWGGTGKAFF. For the CDR3, the DNA is TGTGCCTGGGGGGGTACAGGGAAAGCTTTCTTT.